A single T cell receptor (beta chain) is shown here with its context. Its antigen remains unknown. The sample is drawn from a study of T cells in Graves' hyperthyroidism and ophthalmopathy. From germline, CDR1 is ENHRY and CDR2 SYGVKD. V was trimmed by 8 bases and J by 9 bases, leaving 19 bases between them. CDR3 length: 13 residues. Points from the study as a whole: Ophthalmopathy was separated from stable hyperthyroidism by a 13 V-J model.

Amplified TCR beta CDR3 regions came from RNA transcripts. TCR CDR3 regions were first amplified by RT-PCR with HTBI primers. MiXCR, run by TCRdb on the multiplex PCR reads, gives a single entry per CDR3 protein. The table records roughly 500,000 distinct CDR3 sequences, about 46% of them present only once. Exclusion followed for patients with uncontrolled infection, other autoimmune disease, pregnancy or lactation. Clinical symptoms, serum thyroxine, TRAb, thyroid ultrasound and orbital computed tomography informed diagnoses. The chain employs TRBV10-3 and TRBJ1-1; D not certain. This sequence was found in an adult woman with Graves' disease, either hyperthyroidism or ophthalmopathy (not recorded which). The sequencing input was peripheral blood or thyroid tissue (not recorded which). The CDR3 bases are TGTGCCATCGTTACCGGGTCTAGAATCAAAGCTTTCTTT. Translated: CAIVTGSRIKAFF.